This T cell receptor (beta chain) was retrieved from a study of technical replicates of blood from four donors (dated by TCRdb to 2016 to 2017). The library was obtained by the immunoSEQ multiplex PCR assay. Not all clones reach the TCRdb copy of this immuneACCESS table, which keeps in-frame sequences only. Checked studies attribute under half of the gap to unresolved V genes and leave the rest unexplained. In all, the sample holds more than 65,000 clones, and about nine tenths of those were seen once. Together, the top ten hold approximately 0.4% of the sample. Concerning this clone itself: Its target antigen remains unknown. Per-nucleotide qualities are absent, and no much larger clonotype sits a single base away.

The CDR3, from cysteine to phenylalanine, totals 13 residues. The read is trimmed to its CDR3 DNA, 39 bases read in frame from base 1. V loses 3 bases, J loses 0 bases, and the germline ends lie 6 bases apart. The germline V gene supplies CDR1 MNHNS and CDR2 SASEGT. The chain links TRBV6-1 with TRBJ2-7, with the D gene not confidently named. Sequencing was performed on T cells isolated from PBMCs. This receptor was obtained from a human donor in good health. The bases are TGTGCCAGCAGTGACGCGTTCTCCTACGAGCAGTACTTC. Translated, this is CASSDAFSYEQYF.